There are a few counts of the clone carrying this TCR beta chain. Its antigen is currently unknown. TCRdb keeps only in-frame clones here, not all; method: immunoSEQ multiplex PCR. The data contain about 57,000 clones, less than 85% of them singletons. The CDR3 extends over 14 amino acids. From germline, CDR1 is LNHDA and CDR2 SQIVND (reference sequence). V was cut by 6 bases and J by 6 bases, with 15 bases left in between. This record comes from a study of radiotherapy plus CTLA-4 blockade in lung cancer. Findings of the study overall: TCR clones originating in tumors grew in number in blood after radiotherapy plus ipilimumab.

The chain couples TRBV19 to TRBJ1-5, with D possibly matching TRBD1 (5 bases). The input for sequencing was peripheral blood, taken from a patient treated with radiotherapy plus ipilimumab. This sequence was found in a human donor with non-small cell lung cancer who had a complete response to radiotherapy plus ipilimumab. The CDR3 nucleotides are TGTGCCAGTAGCGGGGGTCGGTCAATTCAGCCCCAGCATTTT. It yields the protein CASSGGRSIQPQHF.